The following is a T cell receptor (beta chain) sequence with its context. Its antigen remains unknown. Donors had no recently reported acute infections or vaccinations and were HIV-negative. Division of CD4+ cells produced a CD45RA+ naive subset and a CD45RA-negative memory subset. The entry originates in a study of shared clonotypes between healthy human individuals. Study-level findings and limits: Lower generation probabilities were found for non-shared clonotypes than for those shared by all four donors.

Deep was the level at which the assay was run. The assay was immunoSEQ multiplex PCR, and TCRdb's table has in-frame clones only and misses some. The data show roughly 2.5 million clones, with more than 80% seen just once and over 0.12% held by the top ten. There are 15 residues in the CDR3. The germline V gene has CDR1 MDHEN and CDR2 SYDVKM. The V segment lost 4 bases and the J segment 5 bases; nucleotides outside the gene matches: 8. The genes are TRBV28 and TRBJ2-5; 9 nucleotides align to TRBD1. The source of this sequence is a young man in good health. The sequencing input was naive CD4+ T cells sorted from blood. Documented subset: CD45RA+ positively selected. CDR3 bases: TGTGCCAGCAGTTCCGGACAGGGGATCGGGGAGACCCAGTACTTC. Protein: CASSSGQGIGETQYF.